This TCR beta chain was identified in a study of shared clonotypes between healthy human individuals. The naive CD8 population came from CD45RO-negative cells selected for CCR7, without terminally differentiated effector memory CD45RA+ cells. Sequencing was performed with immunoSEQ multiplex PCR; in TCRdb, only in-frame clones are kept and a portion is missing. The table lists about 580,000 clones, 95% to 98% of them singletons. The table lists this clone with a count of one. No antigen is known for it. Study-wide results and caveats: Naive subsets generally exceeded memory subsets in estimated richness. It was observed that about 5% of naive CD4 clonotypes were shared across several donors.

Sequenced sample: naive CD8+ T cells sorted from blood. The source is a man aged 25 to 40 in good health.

DNA for the CDR3: TGTGCCAGCAGTGATTGGGACAGGGGGCTAGATGGCTACACCTTC. Its translation is CASSDWDRGLDGYTF. The V and J genes are TRBV2 and TRBJ1-2; TRBD1 agrees at 12 bases. This CDR3 region has 15 residues. V gave up 3 bases and J gave up 6 bases; unmatched junction bases: 5. The germline V gene has CDR1 SNHLY and CDR2 FYNNEI.